This T cell receptor (beta chain) was found in a study of OX40 agonist ivuxolimab in advanced cancers. Study background: Patients were treated with ivuxolimab, an agonistic anti-OX40 (CD134) antibody. Patients were dosed intravenously with ivuxolimab at 0.01 to 10 mg/kg every 2 weeks. Study-level points and caveats: Among some nonresponders, normalized T-cell clonal expansion was also low. Relatively little clonal expansion, among the lowest observed, appeared in partial responders at 0.1-3.0 mg/kg.

The repertoire was sequenced with immunoSEQ multiplex PCR; TCRdb's copy has only in-frame clones and lacks some. Here the sample spans some 85,000 clones, less than 95% being singletons. CDR3 length: 16 amino acids. The V end lost 9 bases, the J end lost 6 bases, and 24 bases lay between the germline ends. Germline V CDR1 and CDR2: LNHDA, SQIVND (reference sequence). As for this clone: The antigen remains unidentified.

The source material was CD4+ or CD8+ T cells sorted from blood, sampled in a trial of the OX40 agonist ivuxolimab. This chain links TRBV19 with TRBJ1-5; D remains unclear. The TCR originated in an adult with an advanced solid tumor such as melanoma, head and neck, liver or kidney cancer. CDR3 DNA sequence: TGTGCCAGCATACCTTCCAGTCCGGTTTTAGGTCAGCCCCAGCATTTT. This codes for CASIPSSPVLGQPQHF.